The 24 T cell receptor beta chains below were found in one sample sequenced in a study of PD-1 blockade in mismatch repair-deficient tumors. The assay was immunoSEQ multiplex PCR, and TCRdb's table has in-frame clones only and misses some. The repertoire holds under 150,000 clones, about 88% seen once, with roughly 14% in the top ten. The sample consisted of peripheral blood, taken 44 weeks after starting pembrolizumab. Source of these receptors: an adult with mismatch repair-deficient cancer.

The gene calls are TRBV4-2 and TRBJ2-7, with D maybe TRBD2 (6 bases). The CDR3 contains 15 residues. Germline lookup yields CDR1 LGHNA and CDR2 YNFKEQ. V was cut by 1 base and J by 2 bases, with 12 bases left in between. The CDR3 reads CASSQVVSGTYEQYF. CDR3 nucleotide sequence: TGTGCCAGCAGCCAAGTAGTTAGCGGTACCTACGAGCAGTACTTC.

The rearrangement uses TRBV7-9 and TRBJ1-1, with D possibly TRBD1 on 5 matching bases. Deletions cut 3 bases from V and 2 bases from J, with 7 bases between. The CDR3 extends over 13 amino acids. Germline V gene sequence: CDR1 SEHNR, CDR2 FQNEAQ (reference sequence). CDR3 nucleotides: TGTGCCAGCAGCTTCGGGGGAAACACTGAAGCTTTCTTT. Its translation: CASSFGGNTEAFF.

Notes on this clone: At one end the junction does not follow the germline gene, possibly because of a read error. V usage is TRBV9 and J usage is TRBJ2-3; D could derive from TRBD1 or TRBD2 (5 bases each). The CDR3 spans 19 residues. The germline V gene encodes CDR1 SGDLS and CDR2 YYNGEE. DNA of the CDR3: TGTGCCAGCAGCGTAGCCCAAGGGGAGACCCGCCTTAGCACATATACGCAGTATTTT. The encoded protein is CASSVAQGETRLSTYTQYF.

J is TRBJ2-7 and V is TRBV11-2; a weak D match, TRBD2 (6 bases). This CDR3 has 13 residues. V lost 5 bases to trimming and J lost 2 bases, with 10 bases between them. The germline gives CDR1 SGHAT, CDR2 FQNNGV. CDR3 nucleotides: TGTGCCAGCAGCCCGGGACTTACCTACGAGCAGTACTTC. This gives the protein CASSPGLTYEQYF. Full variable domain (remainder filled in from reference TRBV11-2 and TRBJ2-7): EAGVAQSPRYKIIEKRQSVAFWCNPISGHATLYWYQQILGQGPKLLIQFQNNGVVDDSQLPKDRFSAERLKGVDSTLKIQPAKLEDSAVYLCASSPGLTYEQYFGPGTRLTVT.

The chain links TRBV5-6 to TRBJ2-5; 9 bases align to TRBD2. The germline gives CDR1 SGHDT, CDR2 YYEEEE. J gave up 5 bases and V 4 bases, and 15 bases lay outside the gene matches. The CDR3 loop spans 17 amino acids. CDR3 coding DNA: TGTGCCAGCAGCCGGCCAGCGGGAGGCGTGTGGGGGGAGACCCAGTACTTC. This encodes CASSRPAGGVWGETQYF.

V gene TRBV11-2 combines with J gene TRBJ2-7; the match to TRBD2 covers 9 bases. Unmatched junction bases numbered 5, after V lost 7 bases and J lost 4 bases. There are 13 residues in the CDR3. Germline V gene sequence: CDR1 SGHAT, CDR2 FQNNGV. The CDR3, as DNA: TGTGCCAGCACACTAGCGGGCGTGTACGAGCAGTACTTC. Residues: CASTLAGVYEQYF.

The CDR3 spells CASSYDRGQVGTFF. The CDR3 coding sequence is TGTGCCAGCAGCTATGACAGGGGGCAAGTGGGAACTTTCTTT. The chain has TRBV5-6 and TRBJ1-1, with 10 bases lining up with TRBD1. J gave up 12 bases and V 3 bases, and 11 bases lay outside the gene matches. From germline, CDR1 is SGHDT and CDR2 YYEEEE. The CDR3 totals 14 residues.

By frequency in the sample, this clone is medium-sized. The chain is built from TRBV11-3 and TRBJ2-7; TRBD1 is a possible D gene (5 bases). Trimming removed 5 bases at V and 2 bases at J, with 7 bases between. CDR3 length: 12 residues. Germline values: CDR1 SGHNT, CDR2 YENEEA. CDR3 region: CASSTGPYEQYF. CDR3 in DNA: TGTGCCAGCAGCACAGGACCCTACGAGCAGTACTTC.

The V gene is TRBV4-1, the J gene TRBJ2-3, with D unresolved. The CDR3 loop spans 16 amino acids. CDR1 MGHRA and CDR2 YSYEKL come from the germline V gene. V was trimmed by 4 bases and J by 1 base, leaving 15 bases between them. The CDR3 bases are TGCGCCAGCAGCCCCCGAGGCTATACCGGCACAGATACGCAGTATTTT. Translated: CASSPRGYTGTDTQYF.

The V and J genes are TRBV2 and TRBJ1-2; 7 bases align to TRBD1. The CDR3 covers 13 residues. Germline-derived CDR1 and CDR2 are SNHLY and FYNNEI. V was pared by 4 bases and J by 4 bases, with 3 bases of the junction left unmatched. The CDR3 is CASSVGTVYGYTF. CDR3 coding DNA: TGTGCCAGCAGTGTCGGGACAGTCTATGGCTACACCTTC.

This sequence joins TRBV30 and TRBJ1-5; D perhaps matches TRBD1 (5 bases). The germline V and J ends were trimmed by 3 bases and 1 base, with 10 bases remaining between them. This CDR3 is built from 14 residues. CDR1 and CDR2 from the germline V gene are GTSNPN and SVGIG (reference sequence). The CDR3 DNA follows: TGTGCCTGGAGCTGGGGGGGAAGCAATCAGCCCCAGCATTTT. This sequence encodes CAWSWGGSNQPQHF.

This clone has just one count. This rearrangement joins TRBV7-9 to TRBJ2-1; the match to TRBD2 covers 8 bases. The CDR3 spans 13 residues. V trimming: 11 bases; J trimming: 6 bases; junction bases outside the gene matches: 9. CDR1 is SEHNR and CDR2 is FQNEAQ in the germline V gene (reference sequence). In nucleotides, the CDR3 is TGTGCCCACCCGGGACTAGTAGGCAATGAGCAGTTCTTC. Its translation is CAHPGLVGNEQFF.

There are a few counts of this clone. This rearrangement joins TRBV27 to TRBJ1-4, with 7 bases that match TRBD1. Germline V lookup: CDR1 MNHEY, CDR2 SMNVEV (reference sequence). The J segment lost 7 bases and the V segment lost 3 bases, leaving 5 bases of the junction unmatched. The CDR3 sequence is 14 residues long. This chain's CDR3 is CASSFDRVGEKLFF. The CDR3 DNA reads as TGTGCCAGCAGTTTCGACAGGGTGGGTGAAAAACTGTTTTTT.

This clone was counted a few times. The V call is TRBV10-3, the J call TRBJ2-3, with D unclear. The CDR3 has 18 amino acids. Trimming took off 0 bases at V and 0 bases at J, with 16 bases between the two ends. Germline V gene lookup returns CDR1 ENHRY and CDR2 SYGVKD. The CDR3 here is CAISESKGGKESTDTQYF. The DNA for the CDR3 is TGTGCCATCAGTGAGTCGAAAGGCGGCAAGGAGAGCACAGATACGCAGTATTTT.

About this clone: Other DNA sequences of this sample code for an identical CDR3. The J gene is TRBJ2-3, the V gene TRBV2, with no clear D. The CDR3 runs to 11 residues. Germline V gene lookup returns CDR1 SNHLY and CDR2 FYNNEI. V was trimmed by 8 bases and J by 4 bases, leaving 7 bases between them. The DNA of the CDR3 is TGTGCCAGCTCTCTCTCAGATACGCAGTATTTT. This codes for CASSLSDTQYF.

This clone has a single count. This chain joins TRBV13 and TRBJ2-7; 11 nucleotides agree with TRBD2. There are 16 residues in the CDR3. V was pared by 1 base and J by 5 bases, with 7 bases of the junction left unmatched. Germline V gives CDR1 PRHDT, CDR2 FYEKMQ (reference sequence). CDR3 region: CASSLVRTSGSDEQYF. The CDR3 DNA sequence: TGTGCCAGCAGCTTAGTTAGGACTAGCGGGTCCGACGAGCAGTACTTC.

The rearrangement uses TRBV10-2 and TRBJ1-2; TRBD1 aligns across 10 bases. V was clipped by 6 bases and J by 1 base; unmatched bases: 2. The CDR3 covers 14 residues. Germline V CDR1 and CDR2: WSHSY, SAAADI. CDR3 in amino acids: CASSRDRGNYGYTF. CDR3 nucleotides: TGCGCCAGCAGCCGGGACAGGGGTAACTATGGCTACACCTTC.

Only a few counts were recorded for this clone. Written as DNA, the CDR3 is TGTGCCATCAGTGACACGGCGGCAGGGAAGAATGAGCAGTTCTTC. Translation: CAISDTAAGKNEQFF. This chain links TRBV10-3 with TRBJ2-1, with D possibly TRBD1 on 5 matching bases. Trimming cost V 3 bases and J 7 bases, with 16 bases left between them. The CDR3 contains 15 residues. From germline, CDR1 is ENHRY and CDR2 SYGVKD.

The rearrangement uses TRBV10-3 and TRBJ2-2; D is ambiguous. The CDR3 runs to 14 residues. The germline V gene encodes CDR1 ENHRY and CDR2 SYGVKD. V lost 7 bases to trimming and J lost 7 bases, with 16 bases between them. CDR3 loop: CAINRDISIGELFF. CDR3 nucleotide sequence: TGTGCCATCAACCGAGACATCTCCATCGGGGAGCTGTTTTTT.

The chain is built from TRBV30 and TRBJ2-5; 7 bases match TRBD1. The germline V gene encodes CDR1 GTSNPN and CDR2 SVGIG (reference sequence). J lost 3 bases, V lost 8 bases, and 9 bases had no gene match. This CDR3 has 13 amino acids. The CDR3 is CARRTGDEETQYF. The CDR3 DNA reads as TGTGCCCGAAGGACAGGCGACGAAGAGACCCAGTACTTC.

CDR3 sequence: CASSFSPGRSKGVNTEAFF. The CDR3 nucleotides are TGTGCCAGCAGCTTTTCCCCGGGGCGAAGCAAAGGAGTGAACACTGAAGCTTTCTTT. The J gene is TRBJ1-1, the V gene TRBV11-2; possible D gene TRBD1, 5 bases. This CDR3 comprises 19 residues. Trimming took off 3 bases at V and 0 bases at J, with 23 bases between the two ends. Per the germline V gene, CDR1 is SGHAT and CDR2 is FQNNGV.

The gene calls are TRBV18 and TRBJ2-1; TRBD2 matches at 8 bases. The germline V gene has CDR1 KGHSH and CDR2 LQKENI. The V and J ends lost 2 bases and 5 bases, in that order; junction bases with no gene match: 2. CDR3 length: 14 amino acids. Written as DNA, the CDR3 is TGTGCCAGCTCACCAAGAGCGGGGGACAATGAGCAGTTCTTC. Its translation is CASSPRAGDNEQFF.

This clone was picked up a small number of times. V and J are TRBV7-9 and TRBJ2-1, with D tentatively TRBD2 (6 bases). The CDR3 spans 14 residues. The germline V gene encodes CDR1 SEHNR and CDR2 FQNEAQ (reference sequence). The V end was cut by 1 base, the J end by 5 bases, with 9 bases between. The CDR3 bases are TGTGCCAGCAGCTTAGAGCGGGCTAACAATGAGCAGTTCTTC. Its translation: CASSLERANNEQFF. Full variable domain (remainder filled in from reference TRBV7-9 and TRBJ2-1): DTGVSQNPRHKITKRGQNVTFRCDPISEHNRLYWYRQTLGQGPEFLTYFQNEAQLEKSRLLSDRFSAERPKGSFSTLEIQRTEQGDSAMYLCASSLERANNEQFFGPGTRLTVL.

Written as DNA, the CDR3 is TGTGCCACCGGACCCACAGGCAAATACAATGAGCAGTTCTTC. Its protein product is CATGPTGKYNEQFF. V usage is TRBV15 and J usage is TRBJ2-1, with D perhaps matching TRBD1 (5 bases). The CDR3 contains 14 residues. The V end lost 8 bases, the J end lost 4 bases, and 15 bases lay between the germline ends. Germline CDR1 is LNHNV and CDR2 is YYDKDF (reference sequence).